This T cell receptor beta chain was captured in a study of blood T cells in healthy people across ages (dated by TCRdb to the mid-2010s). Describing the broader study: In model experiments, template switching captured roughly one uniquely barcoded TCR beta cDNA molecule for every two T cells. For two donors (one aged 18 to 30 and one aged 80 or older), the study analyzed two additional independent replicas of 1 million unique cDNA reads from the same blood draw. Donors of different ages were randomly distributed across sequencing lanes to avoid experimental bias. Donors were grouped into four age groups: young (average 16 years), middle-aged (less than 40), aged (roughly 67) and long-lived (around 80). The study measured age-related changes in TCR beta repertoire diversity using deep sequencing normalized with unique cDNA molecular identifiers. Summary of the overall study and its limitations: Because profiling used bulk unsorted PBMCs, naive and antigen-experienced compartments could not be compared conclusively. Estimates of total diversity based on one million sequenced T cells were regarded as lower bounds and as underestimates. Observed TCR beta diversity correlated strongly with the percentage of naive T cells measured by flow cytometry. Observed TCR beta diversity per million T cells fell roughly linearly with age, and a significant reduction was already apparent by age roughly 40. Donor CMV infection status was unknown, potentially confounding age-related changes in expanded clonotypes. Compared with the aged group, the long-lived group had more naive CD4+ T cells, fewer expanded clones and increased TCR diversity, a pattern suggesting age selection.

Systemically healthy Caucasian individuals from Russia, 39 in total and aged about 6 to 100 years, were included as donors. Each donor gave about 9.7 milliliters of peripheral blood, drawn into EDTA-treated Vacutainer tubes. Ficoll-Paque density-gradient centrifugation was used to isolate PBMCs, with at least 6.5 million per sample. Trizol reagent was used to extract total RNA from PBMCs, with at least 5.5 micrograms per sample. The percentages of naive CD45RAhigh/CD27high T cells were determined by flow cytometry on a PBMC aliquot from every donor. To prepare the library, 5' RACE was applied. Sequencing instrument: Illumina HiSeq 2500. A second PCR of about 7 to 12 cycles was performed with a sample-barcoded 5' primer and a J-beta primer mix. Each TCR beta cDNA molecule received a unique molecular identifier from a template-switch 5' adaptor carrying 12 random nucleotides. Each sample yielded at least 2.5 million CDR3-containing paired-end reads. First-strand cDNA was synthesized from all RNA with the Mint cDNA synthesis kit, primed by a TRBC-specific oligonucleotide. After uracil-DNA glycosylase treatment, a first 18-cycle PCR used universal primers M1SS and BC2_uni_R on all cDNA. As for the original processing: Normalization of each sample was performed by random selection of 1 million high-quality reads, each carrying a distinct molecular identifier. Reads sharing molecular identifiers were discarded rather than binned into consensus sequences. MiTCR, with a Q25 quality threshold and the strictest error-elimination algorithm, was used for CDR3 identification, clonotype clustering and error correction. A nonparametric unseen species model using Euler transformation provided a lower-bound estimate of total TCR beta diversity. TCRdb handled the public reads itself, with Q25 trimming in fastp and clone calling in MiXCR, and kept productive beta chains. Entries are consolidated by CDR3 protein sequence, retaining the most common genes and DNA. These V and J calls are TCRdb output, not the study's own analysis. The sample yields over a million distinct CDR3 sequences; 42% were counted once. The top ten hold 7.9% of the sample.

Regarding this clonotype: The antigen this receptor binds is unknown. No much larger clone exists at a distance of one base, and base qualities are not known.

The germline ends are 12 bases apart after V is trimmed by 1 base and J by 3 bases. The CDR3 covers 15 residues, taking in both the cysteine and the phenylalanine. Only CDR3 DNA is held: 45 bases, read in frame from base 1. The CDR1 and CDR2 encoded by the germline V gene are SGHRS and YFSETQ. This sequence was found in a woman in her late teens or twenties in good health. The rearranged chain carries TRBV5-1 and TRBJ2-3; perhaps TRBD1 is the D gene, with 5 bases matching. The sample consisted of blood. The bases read TGCGCCAGCAGCTTGATAGGGGCAGTGACAGATACGCAGTATTTT. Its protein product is CASSLIGAVTDTQYF.